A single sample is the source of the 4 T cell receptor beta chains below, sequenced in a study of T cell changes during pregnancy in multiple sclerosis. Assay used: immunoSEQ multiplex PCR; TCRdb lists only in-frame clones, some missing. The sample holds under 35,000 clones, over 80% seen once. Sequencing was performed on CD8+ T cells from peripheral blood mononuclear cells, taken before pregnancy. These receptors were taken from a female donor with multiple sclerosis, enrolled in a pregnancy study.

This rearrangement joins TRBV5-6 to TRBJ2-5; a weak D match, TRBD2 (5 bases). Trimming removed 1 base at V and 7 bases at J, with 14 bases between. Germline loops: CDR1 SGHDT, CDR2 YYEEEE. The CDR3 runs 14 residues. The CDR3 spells CASSLMAEAGTQYF. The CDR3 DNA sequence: TGTGCCAGCAGCTTGATGGCGGAGGCTGGGACCCAGTACTTC.

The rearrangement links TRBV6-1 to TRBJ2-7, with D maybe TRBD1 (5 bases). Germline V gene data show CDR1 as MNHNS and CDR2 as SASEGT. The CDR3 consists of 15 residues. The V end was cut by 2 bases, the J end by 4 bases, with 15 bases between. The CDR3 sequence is CASSELADTPYEQYF. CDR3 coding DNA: TGTGCCAGCAGTGAACTCGCGGACACCCCATACGAGCAGTACTTC.

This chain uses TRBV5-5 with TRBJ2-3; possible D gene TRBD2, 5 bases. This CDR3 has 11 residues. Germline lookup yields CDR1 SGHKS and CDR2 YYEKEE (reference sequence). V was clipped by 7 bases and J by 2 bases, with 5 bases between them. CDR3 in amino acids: CASGLTDTQYF. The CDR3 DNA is TGTGCCAGCGGACTCACAGATACGCAGTATTTT.

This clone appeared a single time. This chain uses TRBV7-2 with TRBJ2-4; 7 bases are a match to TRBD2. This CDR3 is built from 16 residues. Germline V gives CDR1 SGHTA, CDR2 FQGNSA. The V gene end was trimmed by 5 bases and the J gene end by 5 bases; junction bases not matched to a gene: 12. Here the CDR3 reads CASSPSLKAGQNIQYF. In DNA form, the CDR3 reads TGTGCCAGCAGCCCGAGTCTGAAAGCGGGGCAAAACATTCAGTACTTC. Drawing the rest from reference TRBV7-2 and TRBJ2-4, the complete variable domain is GAGVSQSPSNKVTEKGKDVELRCDPISGHTALYWYRQSLGQGLEFLIYFQGNSAPDKSGLPSDRFSAERTGGSVSTLTIQRTQQEDSAVYLCASSPSLKAGQNIQYFGAGTRLSVL.